The rows below give T cell receptor beta chains drawn from one sample of a study of blood T cell repertoires in COVID-19. Here immunoSEQ multiplex PCR was the method, and the copy in TCRdb shows in-frame clones only, minus some. The sample has 250,000 to 300,000 clones, around 85% seen once. Specimen: peripheral blood. All receptors come from a woman between 25 and 40 years old with COVID-19, enrolled during active disease. Both conserved end residues are part of each CDR3. The D gene is left open where the match is weak. Where a row states a size, it is once, few, many or the class of an expanded clone; other rows omit it.

d_gene: NA; j_gene: TRBJ1-6; abundance: NA; v_gene: TRBV14; CDR3nt: TGTGCCAGCAGCCAAGATTCGGGTGACTATAATTCACCCCTCCACTTT; CDR3aa: CASSQDSGDYNSPLHF
d_gene: NA; j_gene: TRBJ1-2; abundance: NA; v_gene: TRBV27; CDR3nt: TGTGCCAGCAGTCTGCTTGGAGGGACCTATGGCTACACCTTC; CDR3aa: CASSLLGGTYGYTF
d_gene: TRBD1; j_gene: TRBJ2-1; abundance: NA; v_gene: TRBV3-1/TRBV3-2; CDR3nt: TGTGCCAGCAGCCCACGGGACAGGGGGACCTACAATGAGCAGTTCTTC; CDR3aa: CASSPRDRGTYNEQFF
d_gene: NA; j_gene: TRBJ1-2; abundance: NA; v_gene: TRBV6-5; CDR3nt: TGTGCCAGCAGTTACCGAGCAGGGAACTATGGCTACACCTTC; CDR3aa: CASSYRAGNYGYTF
d_gene: TRBD2; j_gene: TRBJ2-7; abundance: NA; v_gene: TRBV19; CDR3nt: TGTGCCAGTAGTGATAGCGGGGGGGAGGAAGACGAGCAGTACTTC; CDR3aa: CASSDSGGEEDEQYF
d_gene: NA; j_gene: TRBJ2-2; abundance: once; v_gene: TRBV6-4; CDR3nt: TGTGCCAGCAGTCCTGCGGAGACCGGGGAGCTGTTTTTT; CDR3aa: CASSPAETGELFF
d_gene: NA; j_gene: TRBJ2-3; abundance: once; v_gene: TRBV5-1; CDR3nt: TGCGCCAGCAGCTTGGCCCCAGGAACCACTCCTCATACGCAGTATTTT; CDR3aa: CASSLAPGTTPHTQYF
d_gene: TRBD2; j_gene: TRBJ2-1; abundance: NA; v_gene: TRBV12-3/TRBV12-4; CDR3nt: TGTGCCAGCAGCGGGACTAGCGGAACTGAGCAGTTCTTC; CDR3aa: CASSGTSGTEQFF
d_gene: TRBD1; j_gene: TRBJ1-1; abundance: NA; v_gene: TRBV27; CDR3nt: TGTGCCAGCAAGGACAGGGGGCTCACTGAAGCTTTCTTT; CDR3aa: CASKDRGLTEAFF
d_gene: TRBD1; j_gene: TRBJ1-1; abundance: NA; v_gene: TRBV29-1; CDR3nt: TGCAGCGTTGAAGATCTCGGACAGGGGGGTACTGAAGCTTTCTTT; CDR3aa: CSVEDLGQGGTEAFF
d_gene: NA; j_gene: TRBJ1-1; abundance: NA; v_gene: TRBV28; CDR3nt: TGTGCCAGCACTGCGGTATCTGGCACTGAAGCTTTCTTT; CDR3aa: CASTAVSGTEAFF
d_gene: TRBD1; j_gene: TRBJ1-5; abundance: NA; v_gene: TRBV19; CDR3nt: TGTGCCAGTAGTATGAGACAGGGTGTAGTTTTCCCTTCGCAACAGCCCCAGCATTTT; CDR3aa: CASSMRQGVVFPSQQPQHF
d_gene: NA; j_gene: TRBJ2-5; abundance: NA; v_gene: TRBV12-3/TRBV12-4; CDR3nt: TGTGCCAGCAGTCTTGACAGCCAAGAGACCCAGTACTTC; CDR3aa: CASSLDSQETQYF
d_gene: TRBD2; j_gene: TRBJ2-5; abundance: NA; v_gene: TRBV7-8; CDR3nt: TGTGCCAGCAGCTTAGGCGGGGGGCTGAGGGAGACCCAGTACTTC; CDR3aa: CASSLGGGLRETQYF
d_gene: TRBD1; j_gene: TRBJ1-2; abundance: once; v_gene: TRBV10-3; CDR3nt: TGTGCCATCAGTGTTCGGGACAGCTATGGCTACACCTTC; CDR3aa: CAISVRDSYGYTF
d_gene: NA; j_gene: TRBJ1-1; abundance: NA; v_gene: TRBV5-1; CDR3nt: TGCGCCAGCAGCCCCTCTTGGGACACGAATGAAGCTTTCTTT; CDR3aa: CASSPSWDTNEAFF
d_gene: TRBD2; j_gene: TRBJ2-7; abundance: NA; v_gene: TRBV10-2; CDR3nt: TGCGCCAGCGCCCAAGGGGCGGGGGGCTACGAGCAGTACTTC; CDR3aa: CASAQGAGGYEQYF
d_gene: NA; j_gene: TRBJ1-4; abundance: NA; v_gene: TRBV7-6; CDR3nt: TGTGCCAGCAGCCCTAGGGGGGGTACAGTTTATAATGAAAAACTGTTTTTT; CDR3aa: CASSPRGGTVYNEKLFF
d_gene: TRBD1; j_gene: TRBJ2-1; abundance: NA; v_gene: TRBV5-1; CDR3nt: TGCGCCAGCAGCTTGATGGGACAGGAAAATGAGCAGTTCTTC; CDR3aa: CASSLMGQENEQFF
d_gene: NA; j_gene: TRBJ1-5; abundance: NA; v_gene: TRBV10-1; CDR3nt: TGCGCCAGCAGTGAGTCACCGGGACACCCGGATCAGCCCCAGCATTTT; CDR3aa: CASSESPGHPDQPQHF
d_gene: TRBD1; j_gene: TRBJ1-6; abundance: NA; v_gene: TRBV4-1; CDR3nt: TGCGCCAGCAGCCGGACGGCGACAGGGATTAATTCACCCCTCCACTTT; CDR3aa: CASSRTATGINSPLHF
d_gene: NA; j_gene: TRBJ2-1; abundance: NA; v_gene: TRBV2; CDR3nt: TGTGCCAGCACCGGACAGACCACAGCGTGGTTCTTC; CDR3aa: CASTGQTTAWFF
d_gene: NA; j_gene: TRBJ2-6; abundance: NA; v_gene: TRBV11-2; CDR3nt: TGTGCCAGCAGCTTCCGGTCCTCTGGGGCCAACGTCCTGACTTTC; CDR3aa: CASSFRSSGANVLTF
d_gene: NA; j_gene: TRBJ2-3; abundance: NA; v_gene: TRBV5-5; CDR3nt: TGTGCCAGCAGCGATAAGTACAGGGCCGAGGGTGATACGCAGTATTTT; CDR3aa: CASSDKYRAEGDTQYF
d_gene: NA; j_gene: TRBJ2-7; abundance: NA; v_gene: TRBV7-8; CDR3nt: TGTGCCGGCAGCTTAGGACTCCCCTACGAGCAGTACTTC; CDR3aa: CAGSLGLPYEQYF
d_gene: TRBD2; j_gene: TRBJ2-2; abundance: NA; v_gene: TRBV24-1; CDR3nt: TGTGCCACCAGTGATGGCGGGGGGGCCTTTTACCCCGGGGAGCTGTTTTTT; CDR3aa: CATSDGGGAFYPGELFF
d_gene: NA; j_gene: TRBJ2-3; abundance: NA; v_gene: TRBV7-8; CDR3nt: TGTGCCAGCAGCCTATCGCCGGGGGGCGTCACAGATACGCAGTATTTT; CDR3aa: CASSLSPGGVTDTQYF
d_gene: NA; j_gene: TRBJ2-5; abundance: NA; v_gene: TRBV12-2; CDR3nt: TGTGCAAGACAAGGGGGGACCCAGTACTTC; CDR3aa: CARQGGTQYF
d_gene: NA; j_gene: TRBJ1-1; abundance: NA; v_gene: TRBV4-1; CDR3nt: TGCGCCAGCAGCCAAGAGGGGAGGGGGAGGACTGAAGCTTTCTTT; CDR3aa: CASSQEGRGRTEAFF